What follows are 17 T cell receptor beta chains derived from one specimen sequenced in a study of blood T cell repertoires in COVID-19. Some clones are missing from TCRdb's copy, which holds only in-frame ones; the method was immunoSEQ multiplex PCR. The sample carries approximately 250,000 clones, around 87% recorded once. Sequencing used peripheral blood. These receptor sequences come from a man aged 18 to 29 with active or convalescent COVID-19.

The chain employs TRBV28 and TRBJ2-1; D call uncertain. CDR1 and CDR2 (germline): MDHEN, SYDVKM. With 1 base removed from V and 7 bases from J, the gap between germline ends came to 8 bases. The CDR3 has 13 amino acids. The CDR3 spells CASSLSVRNEQFF. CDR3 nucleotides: TGTGCCAGCAGTTTATCCGTCAGGAATGAGCAGTTCTTC.

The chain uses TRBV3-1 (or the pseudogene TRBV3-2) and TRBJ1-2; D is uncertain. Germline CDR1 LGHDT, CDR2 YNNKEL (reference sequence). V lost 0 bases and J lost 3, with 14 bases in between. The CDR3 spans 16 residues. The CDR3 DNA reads TGTGCCAGCAGCCAAGAAGGTAGAGTCGGAGACTATGGCTACACCTTC. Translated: CASSQEGRVGDYGYTF.

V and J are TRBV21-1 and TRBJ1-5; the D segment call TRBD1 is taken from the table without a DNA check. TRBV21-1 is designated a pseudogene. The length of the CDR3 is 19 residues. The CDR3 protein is CASSFRSHRVGSSNQPQHF. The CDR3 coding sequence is TGTGCCAGCAGCTTTCGATCGCACAGGGTGGGTTCTAGCAATCAGCCCCAGCATTTT.

The CDR3 loop reads CASSPANGLETQYF. The CDR3 DNA reads TGCGCCAGCAGCCCGGCGAATGGGCTGGAGACCCAGTACTTC. The chain is built from TRBV5-1 and TRBJ2-5; D unclear. This CDR3 is 14 amino acids long. V shed 4 bases and J shed 5 bases, with 15 bases lying between them. CDR1 SGHRS and CDR2 YFSETQ come from the germline V gene.

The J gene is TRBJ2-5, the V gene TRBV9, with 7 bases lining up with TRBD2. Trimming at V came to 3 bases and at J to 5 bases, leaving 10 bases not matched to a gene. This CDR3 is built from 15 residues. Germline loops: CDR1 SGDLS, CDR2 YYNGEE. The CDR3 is CASSGGLVGVETQYF. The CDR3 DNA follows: TGTGCCAGCAGCGGAGGACTAGTTGGGGTTGAGACCCAGTACTTC.

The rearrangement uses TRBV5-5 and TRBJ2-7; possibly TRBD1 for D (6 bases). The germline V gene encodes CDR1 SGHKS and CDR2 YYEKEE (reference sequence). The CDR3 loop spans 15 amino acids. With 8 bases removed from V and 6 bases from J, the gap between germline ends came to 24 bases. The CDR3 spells CASTSGTDQGGEQYF. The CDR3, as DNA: TGTGCCAGTACCTCCGGCACAGACCAAGGGGGCGAGCAGTACTTC. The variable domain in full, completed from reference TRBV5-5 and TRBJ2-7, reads DAGVTQSPTHLIKTRGQQVTLRCSPISGHKSVSWYQQVLGQGPQFIFQYYEKEERGRGNFPDRFSARQFPNYSSELNVNALLLGDSALYLCASTSGTDQGGEQYFGPGTRLTVT.

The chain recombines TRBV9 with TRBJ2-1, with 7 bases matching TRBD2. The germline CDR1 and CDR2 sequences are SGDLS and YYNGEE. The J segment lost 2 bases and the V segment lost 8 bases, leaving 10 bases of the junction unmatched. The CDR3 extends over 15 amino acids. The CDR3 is CASSISGGPYNEQFF. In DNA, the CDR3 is TGTGCCAGTTCGATTTCGGGGGGACCCTACAATGAGCAGTTCTTC.

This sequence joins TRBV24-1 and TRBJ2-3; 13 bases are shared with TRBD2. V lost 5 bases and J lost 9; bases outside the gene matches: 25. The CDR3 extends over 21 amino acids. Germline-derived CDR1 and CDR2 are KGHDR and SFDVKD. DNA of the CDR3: TGTGCCACCAGTGGCAATCCGGGACGCGCCGCAACTAGCGGGAGGGCCGGCACGCAGTATTTT. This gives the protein CATSGNPGRAATSGRAGTQYF.

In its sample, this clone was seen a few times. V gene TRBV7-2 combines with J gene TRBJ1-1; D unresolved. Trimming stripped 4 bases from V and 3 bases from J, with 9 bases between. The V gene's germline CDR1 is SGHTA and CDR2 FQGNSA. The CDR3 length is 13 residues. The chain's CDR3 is CASSSRGYTEAFF. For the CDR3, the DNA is TGTGCCAGCAGCTCTCGAGGGTACACTGAAGCTTTCTTT.

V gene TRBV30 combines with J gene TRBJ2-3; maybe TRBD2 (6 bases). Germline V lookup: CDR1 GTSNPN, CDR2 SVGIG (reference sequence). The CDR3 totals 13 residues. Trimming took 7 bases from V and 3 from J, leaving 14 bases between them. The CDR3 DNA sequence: TGTGCCTTCGACTCCGGAGGGACAGATACGCAGTATTTT. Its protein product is CAFDSGGTDTQYF.

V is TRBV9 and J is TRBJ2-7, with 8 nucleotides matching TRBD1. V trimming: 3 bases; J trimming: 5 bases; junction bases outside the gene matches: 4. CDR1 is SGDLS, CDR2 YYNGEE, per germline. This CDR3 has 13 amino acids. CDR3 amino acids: CASSADRVDEQYF. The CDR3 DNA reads TGTGCCAGCAGCGCGGACAGGGTAGACGAGCAGTACTTC. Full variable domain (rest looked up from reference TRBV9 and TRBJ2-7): DSGVTQTPKHLITATGQRVTLRCSPRSGDLSVYWYQQSLDQGLQFLIQYYNGEERAKGNILERFSAQQFPDLHSELNLSSLELGDSALYFCASSADRVDEQYFGPGTRLTVT.

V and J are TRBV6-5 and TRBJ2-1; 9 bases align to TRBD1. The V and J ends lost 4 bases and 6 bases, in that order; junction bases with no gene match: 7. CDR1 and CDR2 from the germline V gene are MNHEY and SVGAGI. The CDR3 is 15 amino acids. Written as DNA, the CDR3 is TGTGCCAGCAGTTTACCGGGACAGGGAGCCAATGAGCAGTTCTTC. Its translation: CASSLPGQGANEQFF.

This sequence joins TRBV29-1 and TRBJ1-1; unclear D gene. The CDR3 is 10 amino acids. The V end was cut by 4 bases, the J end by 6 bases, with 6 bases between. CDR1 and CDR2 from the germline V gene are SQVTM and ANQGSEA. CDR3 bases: TGCAGCGTTGTCGTGTCTGAAGCTTTCTTT. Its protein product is CSVVVSEAFF.

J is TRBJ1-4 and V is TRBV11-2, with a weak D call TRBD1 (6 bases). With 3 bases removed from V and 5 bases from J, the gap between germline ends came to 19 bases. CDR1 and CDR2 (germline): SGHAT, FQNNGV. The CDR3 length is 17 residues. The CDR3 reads CASSFNHGLGANEKLFF. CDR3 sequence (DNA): TGTGCCAGCAGCTTCAACCACGGATTGGGGGCGAATGAAAAACTGTTTTTT.

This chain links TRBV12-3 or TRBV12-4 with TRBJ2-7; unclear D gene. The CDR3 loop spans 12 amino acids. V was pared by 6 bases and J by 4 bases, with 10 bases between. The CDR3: CASSESLYEQYF. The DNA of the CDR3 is TGTGCCAGCAGCGAGAGTTTATACGAGCAGTACTTC.

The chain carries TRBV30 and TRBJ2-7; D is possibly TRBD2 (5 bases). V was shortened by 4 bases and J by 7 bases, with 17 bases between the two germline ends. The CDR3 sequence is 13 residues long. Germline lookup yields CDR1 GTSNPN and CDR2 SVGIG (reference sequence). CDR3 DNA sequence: TGTGCCTGGAATAACGGGATATTGAGGGAGCAGTACTTC. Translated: CAWNNGILREQYF.

CDR3 sequence (DNA): TGTGCCAGCAATTACGGAAGGGGCGAGCAGTACTTC. Translation gives CASNYGRGEQYF. This chain joins TRBV2 and TRBJ2-7, with D possibly TRBD1 on 5 matching bases. This CDR3 spans 12 amino acids. V lost 7 bases, J lost 6 bases, and 13 bases lay in between. Looked up from germline, CDR1 is SNHLY and CDR2 is FYNNEI.